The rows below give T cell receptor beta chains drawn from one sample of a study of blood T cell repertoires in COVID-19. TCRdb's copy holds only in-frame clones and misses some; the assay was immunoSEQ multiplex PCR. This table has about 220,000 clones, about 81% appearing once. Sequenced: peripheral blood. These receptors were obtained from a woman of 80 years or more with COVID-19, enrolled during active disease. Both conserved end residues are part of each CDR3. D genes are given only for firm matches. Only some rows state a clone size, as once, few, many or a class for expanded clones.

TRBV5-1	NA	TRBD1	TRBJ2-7	CASRAGTGNEQYF	TGCGCCAGCAGGGCCGGGACAGGGAACGAGCAGTACTTC
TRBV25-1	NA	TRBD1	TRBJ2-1	CASTPGTGDYNEQFF	TGTGCCAGCACCCCGGGGACAGGGGACTACAATGAGCAGTTCTTC
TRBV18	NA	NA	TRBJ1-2	CASALGEGVSYGYTF	TGTGCCAGCGCCCTCGGGGAGGGCGTGAGTTATGGCTACACCTTC
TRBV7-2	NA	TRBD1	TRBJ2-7	CASSLSGQGWDEQYF	TGTGCCAGCAGCTTATCGGGACAGGGTTGGGACGAGCAGTACTTC
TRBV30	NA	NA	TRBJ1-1	CAVTGVTEAFF	TGTGCCGTAACAGGTGTGACTGAAGCTTTCTTT
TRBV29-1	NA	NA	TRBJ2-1	CSAGAFPVNEQFF	TGCAGCGCTGGGGCTTTCCCGGTGAATGAGCAGTTCTTC
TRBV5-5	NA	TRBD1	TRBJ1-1	CASSLSTGGYTEAFF	TGTGCCAGCAGCCTATCGACAGGGGGGTACACTGAAGCTTTCTTT
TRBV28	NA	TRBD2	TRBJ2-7	CASSLAGGRYEQYF	TGTGCCAGCAGTCTAGCGGGAGGCCGCTACGAGCAGTACTTC
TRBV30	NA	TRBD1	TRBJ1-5	CAWRGDRDNQPQHF	TGTGCCTGGAGGGGAGACAGGGATAATCAGCCCCAGCATTTT
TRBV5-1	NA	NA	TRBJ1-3	CASSEGVSSGNTIYF	TGCGCCAGCAGTGAGGGGGTATCCTCTGGAAACACCATATATTTT
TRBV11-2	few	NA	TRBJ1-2	CASREENHPGNYGYTF	TGTGCCAGCAGGGAAGAGAACCATCCGGGTAACTATGGCTACACCTTC
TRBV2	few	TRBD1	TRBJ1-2	CASFDRVNYGYTF	TGTGCCAGCTTTGACAGGGTTAACTATGGCTACACCTTC
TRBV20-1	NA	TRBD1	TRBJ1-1	CSAPDRETFF	TGCAGTGCCCCGGACAGGGAGACTTTCTTT
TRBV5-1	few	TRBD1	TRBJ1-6	CASSVTGTANSPLHF	TGCGCCAGCAGCGTGACCGGGACAGCAAATTCACCCCTCCACTTT
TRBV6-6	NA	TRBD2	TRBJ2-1	CASSYGRTSGDEQFF	TGTGCCAGCAGTTATGGGAGGACTAGCGGGGATGAGCAGTTCTTC
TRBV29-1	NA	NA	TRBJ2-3	CSVGGGTDTDTQYF	TGCAGCGTTGGAGGCGGGACAGACACAGATACGCAGTATTTT
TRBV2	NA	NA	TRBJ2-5	CASSEQGINGETQYF	TGTGCCAGCAGTGAGCAGGGGATCAATGGAGAGACCCAGTACTTC
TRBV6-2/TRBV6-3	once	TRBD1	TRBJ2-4	CASSRTGGANIQYF	TGTGCCAGCAGTCGGACAGGGGGGGCAAACATTCAGTACTTC
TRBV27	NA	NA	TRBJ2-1	CASSGGQSRSYNEQFF	TGTGCCAGCAGTGGGGGACAATCCCGCTCTTACAATGAGCAGTTCTTC
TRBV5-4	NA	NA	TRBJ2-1	CASSLAGQGARNEQFF	TGTGCCAGCAGCTTGGCAGGGCAGGGTGCGAGAAATGAGCAGTTCTTC
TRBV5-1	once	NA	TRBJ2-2	CASSLGTPRAELFF	TGCGCCAGCAGCTTGGGTACCCCTAGAGCGGAGCTGTTTTTT
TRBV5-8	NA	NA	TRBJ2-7	CASSLAPGIYEQYF	TGTGCCAGCAGCTTGGCTCCAGGGATCTACGAGCAGTACTTC
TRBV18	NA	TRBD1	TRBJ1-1	CASSPGQGVNTEAFF	TGTGCCAGCTCACCCGGACAGGGAGTGAACACTGAAGCTTTCTTT
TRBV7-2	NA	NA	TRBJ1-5	CASSRGNGYQPQHF	TGTGCCAGCAGCCGGGGGAACGGTTATCAGCCCCAGCATTTT
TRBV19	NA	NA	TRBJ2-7	CASSLGSRAYEQYF	TGTGCCAGTAGTCTAGGCAGCCGAGCGTACGAGCAGTACTTC
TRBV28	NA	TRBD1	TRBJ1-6	CASRDRGNSPLHF	TGTGCCAGCAGGGACAGGGGAAATTCACCCCTCCACTTT
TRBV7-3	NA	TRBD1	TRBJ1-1	CASSTGTGAGDTEAFF	TGTGCCAGCAGCACCGGGACAGGGGCAGGTGACACTGAAGCTTTCTTT
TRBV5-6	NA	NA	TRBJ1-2	CASSLVTGFGYTF	TGTGCCAGCAGCTTGGTTACAGGGTTTGGCTACACCTTC
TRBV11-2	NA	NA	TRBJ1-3	CASSPSGGNTIYF	TGTGCCAGCAGCCCCTCGGGGGGAAACACCATATATTTT
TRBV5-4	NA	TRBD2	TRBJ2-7	CASSRGLTGGSSYEQYF	TGTGCCAGCAGCCGGGGGCTCACGGGGGGGAGCTCCTACGAGCAGTACTTC
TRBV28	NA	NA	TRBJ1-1	CASSFAGPSMSRAFF	TGTGCCAGCAGTTTTGCGGGGCCTTCGATGAGTAGAGCTTTCTTT
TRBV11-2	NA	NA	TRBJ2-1	CASSPSSYNEQFF	TGTGCCAGCAGCCCTTCTAGTTATAATGAGCAGTTCTTC
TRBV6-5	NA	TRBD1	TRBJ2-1	CASRRDRSGFF	TGTGCCAGCAGGCGGGACAGGTCCGGGTTCTTC
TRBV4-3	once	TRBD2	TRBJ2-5	CASSPGPGGETQYF	TGCGCCAGCAGCCCCGGACCGGGGGGAGAGACCCAGTACTTC
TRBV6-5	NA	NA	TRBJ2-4	CASSSSSGIAKNIQYF	TGTGCCAGCAGTTCCAGTTCAGGGATAGCCAAAAACATTCAGTACTTC
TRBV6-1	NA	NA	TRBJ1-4	CASRGAGYNEKLFF	TGTGCCAGCAGGGGGGCGGGTTATAATGAAAAACTGTTTTTT
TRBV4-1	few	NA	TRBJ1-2	CASSQLPTADSGGYTF	TGCGCCAGCAGCCAATTACCCACGGCTGATTCGGGTGGCTACACCTTC
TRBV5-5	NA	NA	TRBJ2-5	CASSFASAETQYF	TGTGCCAGCAGCTTCGCCTCCGCGGAGACCCAGTACTTC
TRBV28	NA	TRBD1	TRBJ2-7	CASTPPTGGVYEQYF	TGTGCCAGCACCCCCCCCACAGGGGGAGTCTACGAGCAGTACTTC
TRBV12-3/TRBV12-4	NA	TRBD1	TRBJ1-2	CASRTGGRGGYTF	TGTGCCAGCAGGACAGGGGGCCGGGGTGGCTACACCTTC
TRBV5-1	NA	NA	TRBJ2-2	CASSLVASTGELFF	TGCGCCAGCAGCTTGGTGGCATCCACCGGGGAGCTGTTTTTT
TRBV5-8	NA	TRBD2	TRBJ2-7	CASSRSGSRGEQYF	TGTGCCAGCAGCCGTAGCGGGAGTAGGGGCGAGCAGTACTTC
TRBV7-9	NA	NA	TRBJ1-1	CASSPIHREAFF	TGTGCCAGCAGCCCTATACACAGAGAAGCTTTCTTT
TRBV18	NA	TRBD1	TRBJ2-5	CASSPGLTGEETQYF	TGTGCCAGCTCACCGGGGTTGACAGGGGAAGAGACCCAGTACTTC
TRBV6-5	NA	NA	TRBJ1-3	CASRLQSASGNTIYF	TGTGCCAGCAGGCTACAGTCGGCATCTGGAAACACCATATATTTT
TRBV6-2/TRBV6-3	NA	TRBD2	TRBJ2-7	CASSVSGKASYEQYF	TGTGCCAGCAGTGTTAGCGGGAAGGCTTCCTACGAGCAGTACTTC
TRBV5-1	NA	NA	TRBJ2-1	CASSLSRPGYNEQFF	TGCGCCAGCAGCTTGTCAAGACCGGGCTACAATGAGCAGTTCTTC
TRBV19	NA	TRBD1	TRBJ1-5	CASRNRGGQPQHF	TGTGCCAGTAGGAACAGGGGTGGTCAGCCCCAGCATTTT
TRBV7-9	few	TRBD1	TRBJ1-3	CASSLGQGNRASSGNTIYF	TGTGCCAGCAGCTTAGGACAGGGGAACCGTGCCTCATCTGGAAACACCATATATTTT
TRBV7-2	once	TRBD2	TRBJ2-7	CASSEGLAGGTYEQYF	TGTGCCAGCAGCGAGGGACTAGCGGGAGGAACCTACGAGCAGTACTTC
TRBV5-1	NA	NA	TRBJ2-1	CASSVGQLEGEQFF	TGCGCCAGCAGCGTAGGACAGTTAGAAGGTGAGCAGTTCTTC
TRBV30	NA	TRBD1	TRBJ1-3	CAGYRPGQGALGNTIYF	TGTGCCGGGTATCGTCCGGGACAGGGGGCCCTTGGAAACACCATATATTTT
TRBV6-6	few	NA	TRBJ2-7	CASSSTGRSLYEQYF	TGTGCCAGCAGTTCGACAGGGAGGAGCCTCTACGAGCAGTACTTC
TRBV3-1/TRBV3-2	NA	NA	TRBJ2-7	CASSQYRSSYEQYF	TGTGCCAGCAGCCAATACAGGAGCTCCTACGAGCAGTACTTC
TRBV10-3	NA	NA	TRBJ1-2	CAISGPGEGNYGYTF	TGTGCCATCAGTGGGCCCGGAGAGGGCAACTATGGCTACACCTTC
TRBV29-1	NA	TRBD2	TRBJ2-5	CSVGGTRETQYF	TGCAGCGTCGGGGGGACCCGAGAGACCCAGTACTTC